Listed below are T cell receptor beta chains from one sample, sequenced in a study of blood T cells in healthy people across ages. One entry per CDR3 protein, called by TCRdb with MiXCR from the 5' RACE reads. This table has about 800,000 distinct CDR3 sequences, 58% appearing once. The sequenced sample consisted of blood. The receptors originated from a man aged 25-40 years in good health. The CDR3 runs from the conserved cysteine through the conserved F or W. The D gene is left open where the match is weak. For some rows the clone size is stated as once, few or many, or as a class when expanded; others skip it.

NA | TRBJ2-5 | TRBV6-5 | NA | CATSYSKPSYGQYF | TGTGCCACCAGTTACTCGAAACCCAGCTACGGGCAGTACTTC
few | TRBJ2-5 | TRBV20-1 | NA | CSARGVSSSETQYF | TGCAGTGCTAGAGGGGTCTCCTCATCGGAGACCCAGTACTTC
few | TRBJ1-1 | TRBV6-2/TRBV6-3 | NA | CASSYGGENTEAFF | TGTGCCAGCAGTTACGGGGGGGAGAATACTGAAGCTTTCTTT
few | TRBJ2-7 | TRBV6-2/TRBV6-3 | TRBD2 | CASNYGAGVTEQYF | TGTGCCAGCAACTACGGAGCGGGAGTTACCGAGCAGTACTTC
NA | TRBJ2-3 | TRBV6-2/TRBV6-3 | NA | CASSYMGVLPDTQYF | TGTGCCAGCAGTTACATGGGGGTCTTACCAGATACGCAGTATTTT
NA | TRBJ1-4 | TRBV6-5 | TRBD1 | CASSYRTPGQVNEKLFF | TGTGCCAGCAGTTACCGAACGCCGGGACAGGTTAATGAAAAACTGTTTTTT
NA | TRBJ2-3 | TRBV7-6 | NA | CASSLAVRGYEDTQYF | TGTGCCAGCAGCTTAGCGGTACGGGGTTACGAGGATACGCAGTATTTT
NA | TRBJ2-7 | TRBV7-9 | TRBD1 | CASSLTGGLDEQYF | TGTGCCAGCAGCTTAACAGGGGGTTTAGACGAGCAGTACTTC
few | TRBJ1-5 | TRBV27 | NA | CASSLNRGNQPQHF | TGTGCCAGCAGTCTGAACAGGGGCAATCAGCCCCAGCATTTT
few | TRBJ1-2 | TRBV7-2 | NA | CASSYRDGTIGGYTF | TGTGCCAGCAGCTACCGGGACGGCACAATTGGGGGCTACACCTTC
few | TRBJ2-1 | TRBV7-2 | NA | CASSSGGGNLQFF | TGTGCCAGCAGCTCCGGGGGTGGTAATCTCCAGTTCTTC
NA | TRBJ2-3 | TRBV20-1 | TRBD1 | CSARTGQGGDTQYF | TGCAGTGCTAGAACGGGACAGGGGGGAGATACGCAGTATTTT
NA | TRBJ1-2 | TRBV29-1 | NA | CSVEDPRRNGYTF | TGCAGCGTTGAAGACCCACGACGGAATGGCTACACCTTC
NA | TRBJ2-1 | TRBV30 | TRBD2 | CAWRPPGLGGEQFF | TGTGCCTGGAGGCCACCGGGACTAGGGGGTGAGCAGTTCTTC
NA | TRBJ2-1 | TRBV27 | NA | CASSLRGTGPVNYNEQFF | TGTGCCAGCAGTTTACGAGGGACCGGCCCAGTGAACTACAATGAGCAGTTCTTC
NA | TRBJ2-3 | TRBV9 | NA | CASGVDASTPQYF | TGTGCCAGCGGCGTAGACGCCAGTACCCCGCAGTATTTT